The clone carrying this T cell receptor (beta chain) was detected only a few times. The germline gives CDR1 LNHNV, CDR2 YYDKDF (reference sequence). The CDR3 runs to 15 residues. The V gene end was trimmed by 1 base and the J gene end by 6 bases; junction bases not matched to a gene: 9. Individual cDNA molecules each received unique molecular identifiers attached to them. Each CDR3 protein gets one entry after TCRdb re-called the 5' RACE reads with MiXCR. The repertoire holds around 49,000 distinct CDR3 sequences, with roughly 10% as singletons. The data were obtained in a study of early T cells in non-severe SARS-CoV-2 infection.

Sample: whole blood. This chain connects TRBV15 to TRBJ2-7; 7 bases are shared with TRBD1. The sequence was obtained from an adult who was a healthcare worker with PCR-confirmed SARS-CoV-2 infection or an uninfected control (not recorded which). The CDR3 loop reads CATSRALTGTGEQYF. CDR3 nucleotides: TGTGCCACCAGCAGAGCCCTGACAGGGACCGGCGAGCAGTACTTC.